The clone carrying this T cell receptor beta chain showed up many times. Antigen specificity is unknown. The sample belongs to a study of T cells in Graves' hyperthyroidism and ophthalmopathy. Authors of the study amplified TCR beta CDR3 regions from RNA transcripts. HTBI primers drove first-round RT-PCR of the TCR CDR3. Each CDR3 protein is one row after TCRdb ran MiXCR on the multiplex PCR reads. This table holds a few hundred thousand distinct CDR3 sequences, approximately 13% found once. CDR1 LGHNA and CDR2 YSLEER come from the germline V gene. V shed 1 base, J shed 0 bases, and the junction held 11 bases outside the gene matches. The CDR3 loop spans 20 amino acids. Study-wide points: Before onset, ophthalmopathy was predicted by the model a median approximately 6.5 months earlier.

The receptor was isolated from a woman between 18 and 30 years old with Graves' hyperthyroidism. The V gene is TRBV4-3, the J gene TRBJ2-5; 13 nucleotides align to TRBD2. The sample was blood. As DNA, the CDR3 is TGCGCCAGCAGCCAAGTACTGACGGGACTAGCGGGACGGTACCAAGAGACCCAGTACTTC. Protein: CASSQVLTGLAGRYQETQYF.